The rows below give T cell receptor beta chains drawn from one sample of a study of early T cells in non-severe SARS-CoV-2 infection. MiXCR, applied by TCRdb to the 5' RACE reads, yields one record per CDR3 protein. The sample has some 54,000 distinct CDR3 sequences, 8.5% to 10% seen once. Sequenced input: whole blood. These receptors were collected from an adult who was a healthcare worker with PCR-confirmed SARS-CoV-2 infection or an uninfected control (not recorded which). Each CDR3 is given with its conserved first and last residue. The D gene is left open where the match is weak. Clone size, where shown, is once, few, many, or a class for clones that have expanded.

cdr3_aa,cdr3_nt,v_call,j_call,clone_size,d_call
CSASKTGLDRDTQYF,TGCAGTGCTAGCAAGACAGGACTAGATAGAGATACGCAGTATTTT,TRBV20-1,TRBJ2-3,many,-
CSVSLAGVTDTQYF,TGCAGCGTTAGCCTAGCGGGAGTTACAGATACGCAGTATTTT,TRBV29-1,TRBJ2-3,-,TRBD2
CASSPTGGDEQFF,TGTGCCAGCTCACCCACGGGGGGGGATGAGCAGTTCTTC,TRBV18,TRBJ2-1,few,TRBD2
CASRTGTLNLANVLTF,TGTGCCAGCAGGACCGGGACGCTAAATTTGGCCAACGTCCTGACTTTC,TRBV6-2/TRBV6-3,TRBJ2-6,many,-
CASRAELAQSYEQYF,TGTGCCAGCAGGGCTGAGCTAGCACAGTCCTACGAGCAGTACTTC,TRBV2,TRBJ2-7,many,-
CASSLVPGANVLTF,TGTGCCAGCAGCCTAGTCCCTGGGGCCAACGTCCTGACTTTC,TRBV27,TRBJ2-6,few,-
CASNSGLHTDTQYF,TGTGCCAGCAACTCGGGTTTACACACAGATACGCAGTATTTT,TRBV7-3,TRBJ2-3,few,-
CASSINAAANEKLFF,TGTGCCAGTAGTATAAATGCGGCAGCTAATGAAAAACTGTTTTTT,TRBV19,TRBJ1-4,many,-
CASRVVTSVRDTQYF,TGTGCCAGCAGGGTGGTGACTAGCGTTAGAGATACGCAGTATTTT,TRBV27,TRBJ2-3,many,TRBD2
CSGSFQRKETQYF,TGCAGCGGCTCTTTTCAGCGAAAAGAGACCCAGTACTTC,TRBV29-1,TRBJ2-5,few,-
CASSTTGGTDTQYF,TGTGCCAGCAGCACAACCGGCGGGACAGATACGCAGTATTTT,TRBV11-3,TRBJ2-3,many,-
CASSPWREQKTQYF,TGTGCCAGCAGTCCTTGGCGGGAGCAGAAGACCCAGTACTTC,TRBV6-2/TRBV6-3,TRBJ2-5,few,TRBD2
CVTSDRRIWPEAFF,TGTGTCACCAGTGACCGCCGGATCTGGCCCGAGGCTTTCTTT,TRBV24-1,TRBJ1-1,-,-
CASSLEAGDPDTQYF,TGTGCCAGCAGCTTAGAAGCGGGAGATCCAGATACGCAGTATTTT,TRBV7-2,TRBJ2-3,many,TRBD2
CSVEAPRGRGAYEQYF,TGCAGCGTTGAGGCCCCTCGGGGCAGGGGTGCCTACGAGCAGTACTTC,TRBV29-1,TRBJ2-7,-,-
CASSLNSGSTGELFF,TGCGCCAGCAGCTTAAACAGCGGGAGTACCGGGGAGCTGTTTTTT,TRBV5-1,TRBJ2-2,-,TRBD2
CASSRSRTSWSGELFF,TGTGCCAGCAGCCGGTCCCGGACTAGCTGGTCCGGGGAGCTGTTTTTT,TRBV11-1,TRBJ2-2,few,TRBD2
CASSQVGQGAWEQYF,TGTGCCAGCAGCCAAGTGGGACAGGGGGCTTGGGAGCAGTACTTC,TRBV4-2,TRBJ2-7,few,TRBD1
CASSFVGGSSHEQYF,TGTGCCAGCAGCTTTGTAGGGGGGTCTTCCCACGAGCAGTACTTC,TRBV11-2,TRBJ2-7,-,-
CASSQGRQGQGIGTEAFF,TGTGCCAGCAGCCAAGGGCGACAGGGCCAGGGGATTGGGACTGAAGCTTTCTTT,TRBV3-1,TRBJ1-1,many,TRBD1
CASSLGDRGNTEAFF,TGTGCCAGCAGCTTAGGGGACAGGGGGAACACTGAAGCTTTCTTT,TRBV7-8,TRBJ1-1,many,TRBD1
CASSQVSSVDSYNEQFF,TGTGCCAGCAGCCAGGTCTCAAGCGTCGACTCCTACAATGAGCAGTTCTTC,TRBV4-2,TRBJ2-1,many,-
CASSLAGGYTGELFF,TGTGCCAGCAGCTTAGCCGGCGGATACACCGGGGAGCTGTTTTTT,TRBV7-9,TRBJ2-2,many,-
CASSPGTGGYNEQFF,TGCGCCAGCAGCCCCGGGACAGGGGGATACAATGAGCAGTTCTTC,TRBV5-1,TRBJ2-1,many,TRBD1
CASTGTTYNEQFF,TGTGCCAGTACAGGGACGACCTACAATGAGCAGTTCTTC,TRBV19,TRBJ2-1,-,-
CASSKTGGNEKLFF,TGTGCCAGCAGTAAGACAGGGGGTAATGAAAAACTGTTTTTT,TRBV7-2,TRBJ1-4,few,TRBD1
CSARDLRTGNEAFF,TGCAGTGCTAGAGACCTAAGGACAGGGAATGAAGCTTTCTTT,TRBV20-1,TRBJ1-1,-,TRBD1
CASRGTGSYGYTF,TGTGCCAGCAGGGGGACAGGAAGCTATGGCTACACCTTC,TRBV25-1,TRBJ1-2,-,TRBD1
CASSVGQGDYNEQFF,TGTGCCAGCAGTGTGGGACAGGGAGACTACAATGAGCAGTTCTTC,TRBV2,TRBJ2-1,few,TRBD1
CASSRWTGGITGELFF,TGTGCCAGCAGCAGATGGACAGGGGGCATCACCGGGGAGCTGTTTTTT,TRBV7-3,TRBJ2-2,many,TRBD1
CASSTRDTEYGYTF,TGTGCCAGTAGTACGCGGGACACCGAATATGGCTACACCTTC,TRBV19,TRBJ1-2,few,-
CASSYRGGSGTDTQYF,TGTGCCAGCAGTTACCGTGGCGGGAGTGGCACAGATACGCAGTATTTT,TRBV6-2/TRBV6-3,TRBJ2-3,many,TRBD2
CASNNQRNTYNEQFF,TGTGCCAGCAACAATCAGCGGAATACCTACAATGAGCAGTTCTTC,TRBV5-5,TRBJ2-1,few,-
CASSSYRGSVNTEAFF,TGTGCCAGCAGTTCTTACAGGGGGTCCGTGAACACTGAAGCTTTCTTT,TRBV6-2/TRBV6-3,TRBJ1-1,-,TRBD1
CASSFTTDYEQYF,TGTGCCAGCAGCTTCACGACAGACTACGAGCAGTACTTC,TRBV11-2,TRBJ2-7,few,-
CASSLLRGADTQYF,TGTGCCAGCAGCTTACTTAGAGGTGCAGATACGCAGTATTTT,TRBV7-9,TRBJ2-3,-,-
CASSWAGGTEAFF,TGTGCCAGCAGCTGGGCAGGGGGCACTGAAGCTTTCTTT,TRBV7-8,TRBJ1-1,few,TRBD1
CASSYLDTQYF,TGTGCCAGCAGTTACTTGGATACGCAGTATTTT,TRBV6-2/TRBV6-3,TRBJ2-3,many,-
CASSYGTTSTDTQYF,TGTGCCAGCAGTTACGGGACTACCTCCACAGATACGCAGTATTTT,TRBV6-5,TRBJ2-3,few,TRBD2
CASSPTPGQGPPLSGYEQYF,TGTGCCAGCAGCCCGACACCAGGACAGGGGCCCCCCCTCTCTGGCTACGAGCAGTACTTC,TRBV4-2,TRBJ2-7,few,TRBD1
CASRTGGRTNEKLFF,TGTGCCAGCAGGACAGGGGGCCGAACTAATGAAAAACTGTTTTTT,TRBV7-2,TRBJ1-4,-,TRBD1
CSVQGQPIGPQHF,TGCAGCGTCCAAGGACAGCCTATCGGGCCCCAGCATTTT,TRBV29-1,TRBJ1-5,few,-
CASAGTGLWTDTQYF,TGCGCCAGCGCCGGGACGGGACTTTGGACAGATACGCAGTATTTT,TRBV5-1,TRBJ2-3,many,-
CASSYSDGETQYF,TGTGCCAGCAGTTACTCAGACGGGGAGACCCAGTACTTC,TRBV6-5,TRBJ2-5,medium-sized,-
CASSLIGSSYNEQFF,TGTGCCAGCAGTTTAATAGGGAGCTCCTACAATGAGCAGTTCTTC,TRBV12-3/TRBV12-4,TRBJ2-1,few,-
CASSLAEGALSGNTIYF,TGTGCCAGCAGCTTAGCTGAGGGGGCTTTAAGTGGAAACACCATATATTTT,TRBV7-2,TRBJ1-3,many,TRBD1
CSVDGEASGNYGYTF,TGCAGCGTTGATGGAGAGGCGTCCGGAAACTATGGCTACACCTTC,TRBV29-1,TRBJ1-2,many,-
CASSSNRGRGGWLNEQFF,TGTGCCAGCAGCTCGAATAGGGGCCGAGGGGGATGGCTGAATGAGCAGTTCTTC,TRBV12-3/TRBV12-4,TRBJ2-1,-,-
CASSVSSSTSGSYEQYF,TGTGCCAGCAGTGTTTCCAGTTCTACTAGCGGGAGTTACGAGCAGTACTTC,TRBV2,TRBJ2-7,few,TRBD2
CASSLAGEKLFF,TGCGCCAGCAGCTTGGCCGGAGAGAAACTGTTTTTT,TRBV5-1,TRBJ1-4,many,-
CASSYWTGVGETQYF,TGCGCCAGCAGCTACTGGACAGGGGTCGGGGAGACCCAGTACTTC,TRBV5-1,TRBJ2-5,medium-sized,TRBD1
CASSELQGPNNEQFF,TGTGCCAGCAGCGAGCTACAGGGCCCGAACAATGAGCAGTTCTTC,TRBV11-2,TRBJ2-1,many,-